Described below is a single T cell receptor (beta chain) sequence and its context. This entry belongs to a study of blood T cell repertoires in COVID-19. At the level of the study: T cells, B-cell-depleted T cells, or PBMCs provided the cDNA or gDNA that served as material.

This CDR3 is 14 amino acids long. Looked up from germline, CDR1 is ENHRY and CDR2 is SYGVKD. The ends were cut back, 0 bases at V and 7 bases at J, with 12 bases in the middle. As processed by the authors: Estimated nucleated cell counts came from reference gene primer amplification. Clones were sequenced by immunoSEQ multiplex PCR, and TCRdb holds only the in-frame ones, with some missing. V and J calls plus clone size are reproduced from that table; the DNA served to infer D and trimming. This sample yields 71,000 or so clones, of which about nine tenths are seen a single time; 17% belongs to the top ten.

The chain joins TRBV10-3 to TRBJ1-2, with D possibly matching TRBD1 (6 bases). The sequence was collected from a man older than 75 in a cohort sampled during active COVID-19. The sequencing input was peripheral blood. The CDR3 is CAISESWTVVGYTF. In DNA form, the CDR3 reads TGTGCCATCAGTGAGTCGTGGACAGTCGTTGGCTACACCTTC.